This T cell receptor beta chain was documented in a study of blood T cell repertoires in COVID-19. TCRdb keeps only in-frame clones here, not all; method: immunoSEQ multiplex PCR. This table holds around 50,000 clones, over 90% found once. The CDR3 has 16 residues. The J segment lost 4 bases and the V segment lost 0 bases, leaving 7 bases of the junction unmatched. Per the germline V gene, CDR1 is SGHRS and CDR2 is YFSETQ. The specimen was peripheral blood. The V and J genes are TRBV5-1 and TRBJ2-5; 9 bases match TRBD2. The sequence was collected from a man in his 60s with COVID-19, enrolled during active disease. The CDR3 sequence is CASSLGVAGVGETQYF. In DNA form, the CDR3 reads TGCGCCAGCAGCTTGGGGGTAGCGGGAGTCGGAGAGACCCAGTACTTC.